The present TCR beta chain was sequenced within a study of T cells after yellow fever vaccination. This clonotype was counted a few times. The antigen remains undetermined. Germline CDR1 and CDR2: MNHNS and SASEGT. Trimming removed 1 base at V and 7 bases at J, with 8 bases between. The CDR3 has 13 residues. Universal primer sites and UMIs were introduced during 5'RACE template-switching synthesis of TCR cDNA. MiXCR, run by TCRdb on the 5' RACE reads, gives a single entry per CDR3 protein. The sample has roughly 520,000 distinct CDR3 sequences; 21% are singletons. Study results and limitations: The booster response re-showed most primary clones: approximately 97% CD4, approximately 90% CD8.

This chain connects TRBV6-1 to TRBJ2-1; D is unclear. The clonotype originates from a man aged 18-30 years who received the YFV17D yellow fever vaccine. The sample was PBMCs, taken roughly 23 days after the first yellow fever vaccination. The CDR3 nucleotides read TGTGCCAGCAGTGAAGTAGGACGGAATGAGCAGTTCTTC. This gives the protein CASSEVGRNEQFF.